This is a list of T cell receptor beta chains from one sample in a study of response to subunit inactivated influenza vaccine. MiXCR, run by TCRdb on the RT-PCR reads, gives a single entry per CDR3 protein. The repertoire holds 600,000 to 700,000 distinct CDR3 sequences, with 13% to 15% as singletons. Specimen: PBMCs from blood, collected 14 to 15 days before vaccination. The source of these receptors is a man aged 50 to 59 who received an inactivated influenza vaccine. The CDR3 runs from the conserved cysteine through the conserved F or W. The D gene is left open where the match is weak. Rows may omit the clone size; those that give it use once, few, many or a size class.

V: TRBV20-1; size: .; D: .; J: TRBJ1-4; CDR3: CSARALDGGNEKLFF; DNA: TGCAGTGCTAGAGCCTTGGACGGGGGAAATGAAAAACTGTTTTTT
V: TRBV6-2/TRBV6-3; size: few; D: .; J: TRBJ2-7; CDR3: CASSYRSTYEQYF; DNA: TGTGCCAGCAGTTACCGCTCAACCTACGAGCAGTACTTC
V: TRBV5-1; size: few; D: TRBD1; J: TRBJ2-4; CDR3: CASSGTGKNIQYF; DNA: TGCGCCAGCTCGGGGACAGGGAAAAACATTCAGTACTTC
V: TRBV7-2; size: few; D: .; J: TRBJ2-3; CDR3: CASSLFPWDTQYF; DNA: TGTGCCAGCAGTCTCTTCCCGTGGGATACGCAGTATTTT
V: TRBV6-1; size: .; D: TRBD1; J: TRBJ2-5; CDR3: CASSQTTGPPQETQYF; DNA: TGTGCCAGCAGTCAGACGACAGGGCCCCCCCAAGAGACCCAGTACTTC
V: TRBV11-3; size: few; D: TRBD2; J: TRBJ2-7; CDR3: CASSRGLAASYEQYF; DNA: TGTGCCAGCAGTAGAGGACTAGCGGCATCCTACGAGCAGTACTTC
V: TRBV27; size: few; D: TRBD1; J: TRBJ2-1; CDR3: CASSLSFRTGNEQFF; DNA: TGTGCCAGCAGTTTATCCTTTAGGACAGGGAATGAGCAGTTCTTC
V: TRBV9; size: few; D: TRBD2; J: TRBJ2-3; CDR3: CASSVASGGSTDTQYF; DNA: TGTGCCAGCAGCGTAGCTAGCGGGGGAAGCACAGATACGCAGTATTTT
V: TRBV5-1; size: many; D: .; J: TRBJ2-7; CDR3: CASRYEQYF; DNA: TGCGCCAGCAGGTACGAGCAGTACTTC
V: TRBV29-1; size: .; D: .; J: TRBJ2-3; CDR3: CSVELPYTDTQYF; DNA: TGCAGCGTTGAACTTCCCTACACAGATACGCAGTATTTT
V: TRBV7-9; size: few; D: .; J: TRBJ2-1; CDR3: CASSFTLLEQFF; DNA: TGTGCCAGCAGCTTCACATTGCTTGAGCAGTTCTTC
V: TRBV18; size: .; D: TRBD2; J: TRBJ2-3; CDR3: CASSPRASGRAQSTDTQYF; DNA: TGTGCCAGCTCACCCCGTGCTAGCGGGAGGGCCCAGAGCACAGATACGCAGTATTTT
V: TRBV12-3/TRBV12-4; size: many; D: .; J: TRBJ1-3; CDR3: CASVPSVAGNTIYF; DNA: TGTGCCAGCGTCCCTTCGGTAGCGGGAAACACCATATATTTT
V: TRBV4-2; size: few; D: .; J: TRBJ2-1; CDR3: CASSQATGSSYNEQFF; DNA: TGTGCCAGCAGCCAGGCGACTGGGAGCTCCTACAATGAGCAGTTCTTC
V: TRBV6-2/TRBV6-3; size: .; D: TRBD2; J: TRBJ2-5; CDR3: CASTIGLAGEYQETQYF; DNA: TGTGCCAGCACTATAGGACTAGCGGGAGAGTACCAAGAGACCCAGTACTTC
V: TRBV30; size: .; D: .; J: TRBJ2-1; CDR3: CAWSEYNEQFF; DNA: TGTGCCTGGAGTGAGTACAATGAGCAGTTCTTC
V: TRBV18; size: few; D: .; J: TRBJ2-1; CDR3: CASSPLAQYNEQFF; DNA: TGTGCCAGCTCACCATTAGCACAGTACAATGAGCAGTTCTTC
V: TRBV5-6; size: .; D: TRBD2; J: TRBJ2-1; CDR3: CASSPWTSGGNEQFF; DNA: TGTGCCAGCAGCCCATGGACTAGCGGGGGCAATGAGCAGTTCTTC
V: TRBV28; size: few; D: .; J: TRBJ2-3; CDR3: CASSLLGGSDTQYF; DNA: TGTGCCAGCAGTTTATTAGGGGGGTCAGATACGCAGTATTTT
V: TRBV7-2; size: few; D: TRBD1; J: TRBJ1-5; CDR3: CASSWGQYQPQHF; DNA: TGTGCCAGCAGCTGGGGACAGTATCAGCCCCAGCATTTT
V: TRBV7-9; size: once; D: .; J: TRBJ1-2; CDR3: CASQSEGLNYGYTF; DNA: TGTGCCAGCCAAAGTGAAGGGTTAAACTATGGCTACACCTTC
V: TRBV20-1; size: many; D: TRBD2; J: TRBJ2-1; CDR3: CSARSGGSYNEQFF; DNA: TGCAGTGCTCGAAGCGGGGGCTCCTACAATGAGCAGTTCTTC
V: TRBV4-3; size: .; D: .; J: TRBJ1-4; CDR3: CASSQHGDINEKLFF; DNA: TGCGCCAGCAGCCAACACGGGGACATTAATGAAAAACTGTTTTTT
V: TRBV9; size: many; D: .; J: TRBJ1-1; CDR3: CASSVDRSEAFF; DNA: TGTGCCAGCAGCGTAGATCGTTCTGAAGCTTTCTTT
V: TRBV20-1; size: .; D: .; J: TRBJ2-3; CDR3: CSARARSKRSTDTQYF; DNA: TGCAGTGCTAGGGCCCGGTCGAAGCGGAGCACAGATACGCAGTATTTT
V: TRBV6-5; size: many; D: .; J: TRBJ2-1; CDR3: CASSSRPALNNEQFF; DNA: TGTGCCAGCAGTTCCCGCCCGGCCCTTAACAATGAGCAGTTCTTC
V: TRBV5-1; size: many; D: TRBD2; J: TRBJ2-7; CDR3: CASSLVGLSRQYF; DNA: TGCGCCAGCAGCTTGGTGGGACTAAGTCGGCAGTACTTC
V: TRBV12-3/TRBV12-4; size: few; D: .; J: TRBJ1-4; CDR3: CASSLTVTNEKLFF; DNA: TGTGCCAGCAGCCTTACAGTAACTAATGAAAAACTGTTTTTT
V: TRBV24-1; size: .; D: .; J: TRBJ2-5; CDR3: CATSDLGEGVQETQYF; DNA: TGTGCCACCAGTGATTTGGGAGAGGGAGTCCAAGAGACCCAGTACTTC
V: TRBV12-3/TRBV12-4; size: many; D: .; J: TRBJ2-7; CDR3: CASSLRDGYEQYF; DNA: TGTGCCAGCAGTTTGAGGGATGGATACGAGCAGTACTTC
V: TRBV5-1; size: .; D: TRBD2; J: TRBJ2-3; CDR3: CASSLMEREGGDTQYF; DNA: TGCGCCAGCAGCTTGATGGAGCGGGAGGGAGGAGATACGCAGTATTTT
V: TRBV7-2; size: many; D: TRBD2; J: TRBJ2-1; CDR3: CASSLVAGGLDEQFF; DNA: TGTGCCAGCAGCTTAGTGGCGGGAGGGCTCGATGAGCAGTTCTTC
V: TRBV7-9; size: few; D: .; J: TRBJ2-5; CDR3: CASSTQQIVFETQYF; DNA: TGTGCCAGCAGCACCCAGCAGATAGTGTTCGAGACCCAGTACTTC
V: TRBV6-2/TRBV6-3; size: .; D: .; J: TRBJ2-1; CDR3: CASSSDRGQFF; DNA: TGTGCCAGCAGTTCCGACCGAGGGCAGTTCTTC
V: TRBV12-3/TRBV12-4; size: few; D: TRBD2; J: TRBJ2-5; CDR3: CASSSWSGSSQETQYF; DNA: TGTGCCAGCAGTTCGTGGAGCGGGAGCTCCCAAGAGACCCAGTACTTC
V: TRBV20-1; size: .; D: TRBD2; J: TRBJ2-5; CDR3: CSASKAGGRETQYF; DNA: TGCAGTGCTAGTAAAGCGGGGGGGCGGGAGACCCAGTACTTC
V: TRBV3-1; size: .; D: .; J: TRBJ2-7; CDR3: CASSQLSRGGEQYF; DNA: TGTGCCAGCAGCCAACTTTCGAGGGGCGGCGAGCAGTACTTC
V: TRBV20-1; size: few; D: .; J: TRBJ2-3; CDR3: CSAREALRSGRTDTQYF; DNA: TGCAGTGCTAGAGAAGCCCTTAGGAGCGGACGCACAGATACGCAGTATTTT
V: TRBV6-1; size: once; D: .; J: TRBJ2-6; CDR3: CASSELTSPGANVLTF; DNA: TGTGCCAGCAGTGAACTAACTAGTCCTGGGGCCAACGTCCTGACTTTC